One T cell receptor (beta chain) is described in this entry. Its antigen is undetermined. CDR1 is MNHNS, CDR2 SASEGT, per germline. The CDR3 is 16 residues long. Trimming took 4 bases from V and 3 from J; bases not matched to a gene: 9. This sample stems from a study of T cell responses to AZD1222 COVID-19 vaccine. General observations from the study: The donor group comprised mostly white British people and more females; the analysis possibly underestimated clonal diversity. Spike-specific TCR breadth and depth both grew after two AZD1222 doses. Unmutated regions of variants are reportedly targeted by nearly half of spike-specific TCRs. Repertoires in all cases were sampled only once the peak T cell response had passed.

The assay was immunoSEQ multiplex PCR, and TCRdb's table has in-frame clones only and misses some. The sample records 65,000 or so clones, 84% being singletons. The material was peripheral blood, obtained on day 0 of AZD1222 vaccination. This sequence originates from an adult in good health. The genes are TRBV6-1 and TRBJ1-5, with TRBD1 identical over 7 bases. The CDR3 DNA is TGTGCCAGCAGTGGGAGGGACAGTCATTCCAATCAGCCCCAGCATTTT. It specifies CASSGRDSHSNQPQHF.